This TCR beta chain emerged from a study of T-cell reconstitution after alpha-beta-depleted transplantation in children (dated by TCRdb to 2016 to 2017). Some background on the complete study: Using TCR repertoire profiling, the study quantitatively followed how T-cell immune reconstitution unfolded in children after TCRalphabeta/CD19-depleted allogeneic hematopoietic cell transplantation. Study-level results and caveats: The frequencies of hyperexpanded clones fell over the following months, and after one year, T-cell counts and TCRbeta diversity were mostly attributed to newly produced T cells. The apparently early recovery of alphabetaT-cell counts about two months after transplant reportedly depended on only several hundred rapidly expanded clones that came from non-depleted graft cells. In some patients, the high TCRbeta diversity seen at day 60 was put down to recipient T cells and intrathymic progenitors that had survived conditioning.

In light of the paper, this sample's treatment or condition label describes: allogeneic hematopoietic cell transplantation with graft depleted of TCRalphabeta T cells and CD19 B cells. The children who served as transplant recipients had been given grafts of TCRalphabeta/CD19-depleted allogeneic hematopoietic cells. This clonotype has more than one count but fewer than ten. Its cognate antigen has yet to be identified. No clone much larger than this one lies a single base away; base qualities are absent. Spanning cysteine to phenylalanine, the CDR3 consists of 18 amino acids. Only CDR3 DNA remains: 54 bases, in frame from the first base. The junction shows trimming of 0 bases on V and 4 bases on J, plus 21 bases between the germline ends. CDR1 SGHAT and CDR2 FQDESV are derived from the germline V gene (reference sequence). Library preparation used PCR. The reads were generated on an Illumina HiSeq 2500. TCR libraries were prepared with molecular barcoding, using unique molecular identifiers to normalize TCRbeta repertoire quantification. TCRdb reprocessed the public reads (quality trimming at Q25 with fastp, clone calling with MiXCR) and kept in-frame beta chains. A single entry per CDR3 protein holds the most common genes and DNA from its merged rows. The sample has about 150,000 distinct CDR3 sequences on record, 8.5% to 10% of them singletons. The ten largest make up around 18% of the sample.

Recombination connected TRBV11-1 to TRBJ1-2, with no D gene named confidently. Sequencing was performed on PBMCs, mostly from graft donor cells, taken 180 days after TCRalphabeta/CD19-depleted stem cell transplant. The TCR sequence derives from a female patient between 2 and 15 years old who had a stem cell transplant for congenital amegakaryocytic thrombocytopenia, so the T cells may come from the graft donor. For the CDR3, the sequence is CASSLATVILPPLYGYTF. The bases are TGTGCCAGCAGCTTAGCCACAGTAATTTTACCCCCCCTCTATGGCTACACCTTC.